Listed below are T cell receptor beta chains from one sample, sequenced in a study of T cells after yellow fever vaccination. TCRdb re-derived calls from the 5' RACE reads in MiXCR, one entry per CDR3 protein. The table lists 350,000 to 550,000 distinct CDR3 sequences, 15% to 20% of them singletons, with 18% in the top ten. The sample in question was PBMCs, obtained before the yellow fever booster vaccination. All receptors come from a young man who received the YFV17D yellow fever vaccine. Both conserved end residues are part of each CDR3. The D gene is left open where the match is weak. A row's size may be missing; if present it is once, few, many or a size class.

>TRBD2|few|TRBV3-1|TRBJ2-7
TGTGCCAGCAGCCAGGGACTAGCGGGGGCCATCTACGAGCAGTACTTC
CASSQGLAGAIYEQYF
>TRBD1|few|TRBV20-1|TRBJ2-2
TGCAGTGCTAGAGATCATCGACAGGGGTCTTCCGGGGAGCTGTTTTTT
CSARDHRQGSSGELFF
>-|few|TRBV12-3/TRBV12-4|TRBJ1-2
TGTGCCAGCAGTTTTGCACTAGCCAGGAACTATGGCTACACCTTC
CASSFALARNYGYTF
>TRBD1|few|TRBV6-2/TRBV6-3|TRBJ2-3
TGTGCCAGCAGCTGGGACAGGCAGTGGGACACAGATACGCAGTATTTT
CASSWDRQWDTDTQYF
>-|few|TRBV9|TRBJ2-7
TGTGCCAGCAGCAGGACCGGGACCGATTTTCCCTACGAGCAGTACTTC
CASSRTGTDFPYEQYF
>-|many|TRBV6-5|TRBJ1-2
TGTGCCAGCAGTTACTCATACGGGGTCGGCTACACCTTC
CASSYSYGVGYTF
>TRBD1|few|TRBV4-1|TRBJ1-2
TGCGCCAGCAGCCAACCGGGACAGGGGAGAGGCTACACCTTC
CASSQPGQGRGYTF
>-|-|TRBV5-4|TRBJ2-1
TGTGCCAGCAGCCCAGGGGTCCTGGGCTCCTACAATGAGCAGTTCTTC
CASSPGVLGSYNEQFF
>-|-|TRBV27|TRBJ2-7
TGTGCCGGTCCTATAGGGGGGCGCGGGCCCAACGAGCAGTACTTC
CAGPIGGRGPNEQYF
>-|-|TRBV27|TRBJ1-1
TGTGCCAGCAGTTTGGTAGTACTGGGTAACACTGAAGCTTTCTTT
CASSLVVLGNTEAFF
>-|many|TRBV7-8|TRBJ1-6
TGTGCCAGCATTAGAGGGAGCTCCTATAATTCACCCCTCCACTTT
CASIRGSSYNSPLHF
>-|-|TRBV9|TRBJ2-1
TGTGCCAGCAGCGTATTAGTGGCGGCGAGCTCCTACAATGAGCAGTTCTTC
CASSVLVAASSYNEQFF
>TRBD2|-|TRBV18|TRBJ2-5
TGTGCCAGCTCACCCGCGGGGGGTAGCCGGGAGACCCAGTACTTC
CASSPAGGSRETQYF
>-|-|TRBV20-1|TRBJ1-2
TGCAGTGCAACCGAGGGGCATGGCTACACCTTC
CSATEGHGYTF
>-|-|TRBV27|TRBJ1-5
TGTGCCAGCAGTTTATACAGGTCCAATCAGCCCCAGCATTTT
CASSLYRSNQPQHF
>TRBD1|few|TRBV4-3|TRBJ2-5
TGCGCCAGCAGCGAAGGACAGGGGAGCCAAGAGACCCAGTACTTC
CASSEGQGSQETQYF
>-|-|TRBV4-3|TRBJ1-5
TGCGCCAGCAGCCAAGGTCCGCTGGCACGTCAGCCCCAGCATTTT
CASSQGPLARQPQHF
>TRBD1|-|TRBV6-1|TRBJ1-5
TGTGCCAGCAGGCGACAGGGGGCACGCAATCAGCCCCAGCATTTT
CASRRQGARNQPQHF
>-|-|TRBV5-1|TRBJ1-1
TGCGCCAGCAGCTTGAGATTGGGCACTGAAGCTTTCTTT
CASSLRLGTEAFF
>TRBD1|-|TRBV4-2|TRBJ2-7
TGTGCCAGCCAGGGGGACAGAAGCTCCTACGAGCAGTACTTC
CASQGDRSSYEQYF
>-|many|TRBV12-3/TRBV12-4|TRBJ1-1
TGTGCCAGCAGGTTTGACAGTCAAGCTTTCTTT
CASRFDSQAFF
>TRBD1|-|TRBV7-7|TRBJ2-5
TGTGCCAGCAGCAGGAGACAGGGACAAGAGACCCAGTACTTC
CASSRRQGQETQYF
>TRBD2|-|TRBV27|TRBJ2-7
TGTGCCAGCAGTGGGACTAGCTCCTACGAGCAGTACTTC
CASSGTSSYEQYF
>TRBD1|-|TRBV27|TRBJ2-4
TGTGCCAGCAGTCAGGACAGGGGGCTTTCCAAAAACATTCAGTACTTC
CASSQDRGLSKNIQYF
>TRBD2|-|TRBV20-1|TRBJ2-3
TGCAGTGCTAGCTTGACTAGCGGGGGGACAGATACGCAGTATTTT
CSASLTSGGTDTQYF
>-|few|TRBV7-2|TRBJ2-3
TGTGCCAGCAGCTTAGGGACGTCCCCTCCTGATACGCAGTATTTT
CASSLGTSPPDTQYF
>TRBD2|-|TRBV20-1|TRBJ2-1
TGCAGTGCCCCAACTAGCGGGGGCTACAATGAGCAGTTCTTC
CSAPTSGGYNEQFF
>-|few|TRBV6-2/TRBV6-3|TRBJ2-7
TGTGCCAGCAGTTATAGGCGAGGTGACGAGCAGTACTTC
CASSYRRGDEQYF
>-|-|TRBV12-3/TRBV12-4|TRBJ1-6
TGTGCCAGCAATCTTGGGAATTCACCCCTCCACTTT
CASNLGNSPLHF
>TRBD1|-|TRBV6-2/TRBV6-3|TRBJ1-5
TGTGCCAGCAGTTGGGACAGGGGGCGGAATCAGCCCCAGCATTTT
CASSWDRGRNQPQHF
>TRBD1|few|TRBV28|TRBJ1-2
TGTGCCGTCACAGGGGGCGAGGGTTACTATGGCTACACCTTC
CAVTGGEGYYGYTF
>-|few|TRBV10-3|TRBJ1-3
TGTGCCATCAGCCCGGGGGACAGAAACACCATATATTTT
CAISPGDRNTIYF
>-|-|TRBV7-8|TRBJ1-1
TGTGCCAGCAGCCCCAGCGTCACTGAAGCTTTCTTT
CASSPSVTEAFF